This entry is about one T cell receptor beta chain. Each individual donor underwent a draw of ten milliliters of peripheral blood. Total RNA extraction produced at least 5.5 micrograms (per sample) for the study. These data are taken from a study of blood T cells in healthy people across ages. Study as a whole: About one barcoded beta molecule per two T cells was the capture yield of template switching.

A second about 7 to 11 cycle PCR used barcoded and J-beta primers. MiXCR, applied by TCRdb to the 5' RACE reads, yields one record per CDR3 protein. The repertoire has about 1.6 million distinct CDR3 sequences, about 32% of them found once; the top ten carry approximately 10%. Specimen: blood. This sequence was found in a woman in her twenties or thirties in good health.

The CDR3 nucleotides read TGTGCCAGCAGCCAAGATGGTGGACACAACACCGGGGAGCTGTTTTTT. It specifies CASSQDGGHNTGELFF. The J gene is TRBJ2-2, the V gene TRBV4-2; a possible D gene is TRBD1 (5 bases). CDR3 length: 16 residues. Between the trimmed V and J ends, which lost 0 bases and 2 bases, there was a span of 10 bases. CDR1 LGHNA and CDR2 YNFKEQ come from the germline V gene.